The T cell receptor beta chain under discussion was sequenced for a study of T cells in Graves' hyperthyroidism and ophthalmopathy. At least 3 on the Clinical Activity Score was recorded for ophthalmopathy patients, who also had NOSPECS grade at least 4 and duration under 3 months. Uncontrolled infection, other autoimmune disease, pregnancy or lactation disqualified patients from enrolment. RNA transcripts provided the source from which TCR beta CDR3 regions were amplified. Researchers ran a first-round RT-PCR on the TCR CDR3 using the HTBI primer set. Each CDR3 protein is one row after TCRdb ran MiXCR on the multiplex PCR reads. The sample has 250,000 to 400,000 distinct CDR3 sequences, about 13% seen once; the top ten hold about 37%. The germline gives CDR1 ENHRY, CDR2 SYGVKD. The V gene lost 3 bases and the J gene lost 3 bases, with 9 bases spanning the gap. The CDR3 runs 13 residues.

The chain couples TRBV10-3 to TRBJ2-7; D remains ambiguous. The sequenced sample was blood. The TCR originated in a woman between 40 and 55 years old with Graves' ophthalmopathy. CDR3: CAISDGQNYEQYF. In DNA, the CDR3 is TGTGCCATCAGTGATGGGCAAAACTACGAGCAGTACTTC.